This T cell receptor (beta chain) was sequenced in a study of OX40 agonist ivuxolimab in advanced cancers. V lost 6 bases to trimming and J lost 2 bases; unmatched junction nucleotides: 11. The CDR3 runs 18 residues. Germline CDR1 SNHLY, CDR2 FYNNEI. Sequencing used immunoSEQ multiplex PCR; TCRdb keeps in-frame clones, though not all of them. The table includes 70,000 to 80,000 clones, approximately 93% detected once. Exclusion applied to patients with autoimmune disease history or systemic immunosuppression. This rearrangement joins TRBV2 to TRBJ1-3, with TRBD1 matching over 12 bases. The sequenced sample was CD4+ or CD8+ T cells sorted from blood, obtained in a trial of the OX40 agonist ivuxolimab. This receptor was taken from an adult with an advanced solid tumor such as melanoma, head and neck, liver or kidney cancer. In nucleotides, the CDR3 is TGTGCCAGCAGCCCCGGGACAGGGGGCAATGGTCCTGGAAACACCATATATTTT. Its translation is CASSPGTGGNGPGNTIYF. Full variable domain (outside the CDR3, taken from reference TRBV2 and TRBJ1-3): EPEVTQTPSHQVTQMGQEVILRCVPISNHLYFYWYRQILGQKVEFLVSFYNNEISEKSEIFDDQFSVERPDGSNFTLKIRSTKLEDSAMYFCASSPGTGGNGPGNTIYFGEGSWLTVV.